This T cell receptor beta chain was identified in a study of a mutant IDH1 vaccine in newly diagnosed glioma. As for the study in general: Of treated patients, around 60% were men and approximately 40% women, averaging about 40 years. It was radiotherapy, temozolomide, or both that patients received previously, with most receiving both.

The repertoire was sequenced with immunoSEQ multiplex PCR; TCRdb's copy has only in-frame clones and lacks some. The table shows about 92,000 clones, with around four fifths occurring only once. V lost 7 bases, J lost 5 bases, and 7 bases stayed unmatched. This CDR3 has 13 residues. Germline CDR1 is SNHLY and CDR2 is FYNNEI. Time point here: baseline, week 1 (first vaccination visit). The treatment was: pre-vaccination baseline after standard-of-care therapy. This sample comprised PBMCs, obtained from a glioma patient treated with radiotherapy, temozolomide or both. This receptor was identified in a woman aged 50 to 60 with glioma. The chain combines TRBV2 with TRBJ2-7; 8 nucleotides agree with TRBD1. CDR3 bases: TGTGCCAGCACCGACAGGGGTGAGGACGAGCAGTACTTC. The encoded protein is CASTDRGEDEQYF.